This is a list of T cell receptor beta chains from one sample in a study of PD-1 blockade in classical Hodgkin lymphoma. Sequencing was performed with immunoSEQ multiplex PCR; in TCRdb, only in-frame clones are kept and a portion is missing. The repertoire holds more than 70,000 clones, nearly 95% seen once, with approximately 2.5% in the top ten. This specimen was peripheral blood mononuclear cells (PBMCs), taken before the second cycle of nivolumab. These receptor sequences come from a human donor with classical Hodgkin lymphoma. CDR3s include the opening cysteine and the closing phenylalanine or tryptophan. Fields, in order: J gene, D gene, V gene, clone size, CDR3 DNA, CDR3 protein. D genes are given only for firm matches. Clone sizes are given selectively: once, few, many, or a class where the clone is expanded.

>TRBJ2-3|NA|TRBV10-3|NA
TGTGCCATCAAGTCAGGCACAGATACGCAGTATTTT
CAIKSGTDTQYF
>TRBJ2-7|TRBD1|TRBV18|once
TGTGCCAGCTCACGATCTCCAGGGGGCCACGTGAGTTCCTACGAGCAGTACTTC
CASSRSPGGHVSSYEQYF
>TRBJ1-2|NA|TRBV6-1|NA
TGTGCCAGCAGTGAAGGACAAAAAGCGAATCATGGCTACACCTTC
CASSEGQKANHGYTF
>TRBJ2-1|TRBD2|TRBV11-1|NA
TGTGCCAGCAGCTTAGTCGCACTAGCGGGACGTGTTTCCAATGAGCAGTTCTTC
CASSLVALAGRVSNEQFF
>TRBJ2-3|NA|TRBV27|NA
TGTGCCAGCAGTTTAAGGGGAAGCACAGATACGCAGTATTTT
CASSLRGSTDTQYF
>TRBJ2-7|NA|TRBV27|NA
TGTGCCAGCAGTTTTTTTAGGGGAGCGTACGAGCAGTACTTC
CASSFFRGAYEQYF
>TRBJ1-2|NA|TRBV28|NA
TGTGCCAGCCAAGAGGCTAACTATGGCTACACCTTC
CASQEANYGYTF
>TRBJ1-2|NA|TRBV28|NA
TGTGCCAGCAGTTCTGAGGGTCGCGGCTACACCTTC
CASSSEGRGYTF
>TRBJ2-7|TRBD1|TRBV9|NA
TGTGCCAGCAGCCCAAGGGACAGGGGGAACGAGCAGTACTTC
CASSPRDRGNEQYF
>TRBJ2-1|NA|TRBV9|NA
TGTGCCAGCAGCTATCACCGGGGAGGATCCTACAATGAGCAGTTCTTC
CASSYHRGGSYNEQFF
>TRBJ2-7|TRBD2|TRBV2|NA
TGTGCCACGCGGGAGGGGAGCTCCTACGAGCAGTACTTC
CATREGSSYEQYF
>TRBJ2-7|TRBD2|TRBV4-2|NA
TGTGCCAGCAGCCGACCCAGCGGGAACTCCTACGAGCAGTACTTC
CASSRPSGNSYEQYF
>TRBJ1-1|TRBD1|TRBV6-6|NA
TGTGCCAGCAGCTCCAACAGGGGAAGACGCACTGAAGCTTTCTTT
CASSSNRGRRTEAFF
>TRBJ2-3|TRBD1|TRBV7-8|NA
TGTGCCAGCAGCCAGGGACAGGCAAGCCACTCTAGCACAGATACGCAGTATTTT
CASSQGQASHSSTDTQYF